The 28 T cell receptor beta chains below all came from one sample that was sequenced in a study of prognosis after radiotherapy for stage I lung cancer. Using two-round multiplex PCR, the authors amplified TCR beta CDR3 from genomic DNA. Round-one PCR had primers specific to each TRBV and TRBJ gene. One entry per CDR3 protein, called by TCRdb with MiXCR from the multiplex PCR reads. The table records about 20,000 distinct CDR3 sequences, around two fifths of them present only once. This specimen consisted of PBMCs, obtained before or after stereotactic body radiation therapy (not recorded which). Receptor source: a donor of 50 years or more with non-small cell lung cancer.

As concerns this clonotype: Just one base apart from a much larger clone, this may be a read error. The genes are TRBV9 and TRBJ2-1; D might be TRBD2 (6 bases). The CDR3 sequence is 15 residues long. The V end was cut by 2 bases, the J end by 4 bases, with 13 bases between. Germline CDR1 is SGDLS and CDR2 is YYNGEE. This chain's CDR3 is CASSVLGGEYNEQFF. CDR3 in DNA: TGTGCCAGCAGCGTTTTGGGCGGGGAATACAATGAGCAGTTCTTC.

A note on this clonotype: This likely traces to a read error, being one base from a far larger clone. V gene TRBV6-9 combines with J gene TRBJ1-1, with D tentatively TRBD1 (6 bases). Germline V gives CDR1 MNHGY, CDR2 SVAAGI. The CDR3 extends over 13 amino acids. V lost 3 bases and J 5 bases, leaving 10 bases between the germline ends. The CDR3, as DNA: TGTGCCAGCAGTTACAGGGGATGGACTGAAGCTTTCTTT. Its translation: CASSYRGWTEAFF.

Within the sample, this clonotype is medium-sized. The genes are TRBV28 and TRBJ1-4; maybe TRBD1 (6 bases). Trimming shortened V by 3 bases and J by 10 bases, and 12 bases separated the two germline ends. Germline V CDR1 and CDR2: MDHEN, SYDVKM. The CDR3 runs 13 residues. Here the CDR3 reads CASSLRGATKLFF. CDR3 in DNA: TGTGCCAGCAGTTTGCGGGGGGCCACAAAACTGTTTTTT.

This clonotype was observed at least ten times. The rearrangement joins TRBV11-2 to TRBJ2-1; TRBD2 aligns across 7 bases. Germline V gene data show CDR1 as SGHAT and CDR2 as FQNNGV. V shed 3 bases, J shed 9 bases, and the junction held 8 bases outside the gene matches. The CDR3 spans 14 residues. CDR3 residues: CASSFLSSGTEQFF. DNA for the CDR3: TGTGCCAGCAGCTTTTTGTCTAGCGGCACTGAGCAGTTCTTC.

The chain uses TRBV30 and TRBJ1-1; 7 bases fit TRBD1. V dropped 1 base and J dropped 3; count of bases not matched to a gene: 2. The CDR3 has 13 residues. Germline-derived CDR1 and CDR2 are GTSNPN and SVGIG (reference sequence). The CDR3 region is CAWSGQGDTEAFF. Here the CDR3 DNA reads TGTGCCTGGAGTGGTCAGGGGGACACTGAAGCTTTCTTT. The full variable domain, rest sourced from reference TRBV30 and TRBJ1-1, is SQTIHQWPATLVQPVGSPLSLECTVEGTSNPNLYWYRQAAGRGLQLLFYSVGIGQISSEVPQNLSASRPQDRQFILSSKKLLLSDSGFYLCAWSGQGDTEAFFGQGTRLTVV.

The table lists this clonotype with many counts. CDR3: CSVEDHPGAGANVLTF. As DNA, the CDR3 is TGCAGCGTTGAAGATCACCCCGGGGCTGGGGCCAACGTCCTGACTTTC. The chain uses TRBV29-1 and TRBJ2-6, with D possibly matching TRBD2 (5 bases). The CDR3 covers 16 residues. Trimming pared 0 bases from V and 2 bases from J, leaving 11 bases between. Germline V gene lookup returns CDR1 SQVTM and CDR2 ANQGSEA.

This rearrangement joins TRBV4-1 to TRBJ2-7; possibly TRBD1 for D (6 bases). The CDR3 consists of 16 residues. Germline V gene data show CDR1 as MGHRA and CDR2 as YSYEKL. V was pared by 3 bases and J by 3 bases, with 18 bases between. The chain's CDR3 is CASSQGTGTSFYEQYF. In DNA form, the CDR3 reads TGCGCCAGCAGCCAGGGGACCGGGACATCCTTCTACGAGCAGTACTTC.

This clonotype was detected many times. The chain links TRBV7-9 to TRBJ2-1; D possibly corresponds to TRBD2 (5 bases). Trimming removed 1 base from V and 5 bases from J, with 9 bases in between. This CDR3 region has 14 residues. CDR1 and CDR2 (germline): SEHNR, FQNEAQ (reference sequence). Written as DNA, the CDR3 is TGTGCCAGCAGCTTAGTCCTAGCTAACAATGAGCAGTTCTTC. Translation: CASSLVLANNEQFF.

This clonotype was seen many times. V and J are TRBV20-1 and TRBJ2-7; D perhaps matches TRBD2 (5 bases). Germline V gives CDR1 DFQATT, CDR2 SNEGSKA (reference sequence). With 1 base removed from V and 5 bases from J, the gap between germline ends came to 12 bases. CDR3 length equals 13 residues. For the CDR3, the DNA is TGCAGTGCTAGAGGACCCTCGGGGAACGAGCAGTACTTC. This gives the protein CSARGPSGNEQYF.

This chain links TRBV6-1 with TRBJ1-5; 7 nucleotides align to TRBD1. The length of the CDR3 is 12 residues. J was trimmed by 10 bases and V by 6 bases; bases with no gene match: 6. Germline lookup yields CDR1 MNHNS and CDR2 SASEGT. The CDR3 nucleotides are TGTGCCAGCAGGGCGACAGGGCAACCCCAGCATTTT. Amino acid sequence: CASRATGQPQHF.

This clonotype was detected ten times or more. A read error may explain this, as a much larger clone is one base away. V is TRBV6-5 and J is TRBJ2-2; 8 bases map to TRBD1. J gave up 4 bases and V 0 bases, and 1 base lay outside the gene matches. The CDR3 runs 15 residues. Germline assignment: CDR1 MNHEY and CDR2 SVGAGI. The CDR3 region has the DNA TGTGCCAGCAGTTACTCGACAGGGGCCACCGGGGAGCTGTTTTTT. This translates into CASSYSTGATGELFF.

This rearrangement joins TRBV6-5 to TRBJ2-2, with D unresolved. This CDR3 comprises 15 residues. Germline V gives CDR1 MNHEY, CDR2 SVGAGI. With 2 bases removed from V and 6 bases from J, the gap between germline ends came to 13 bases. The CDR3 nucleotides read TGTGCCAGCAGTTACGGGCTAGTTACATCCGGGGAGCTGTTTTTT. This sequence encodes CASSYGLVTSGELFF.

In its sample, this clonotype ranks as medium-sized. The gene calls are TRBV6-1 and TRBJ2-7; 12 bases fit TRBD1. Looked up from germline, CDR1 is MNHNS and CDR2 is SASEGT. CDR3 length: 15 residues. J gave up 7 bases and V 8 bases, and 12 bases lay outside the gene matches. DNA for the CDR3: TGTGCCAGCCACGACCCGGGACAGGGGGCTAGAGAGCAGTACTTC. It codes for CASHDPGQGAREQYF.

This clonotype was seen repeatedly, ten times or more. The chain combines TRBV18 with TRBJ2-1; D is ambiguous. The length of the CDR3 is 12 residues. Germline values: CDR1 KGHSH, CDR2 LQKENI. The V end lost 3 bases, the J end lost 6 bases, and 6 bases lay between the germline ends. CDR3 sequence reads: CASSPQVNEQFF. The CDR3 DNA follows: TGTGCCAGCTCACCCCAGGTCAATGAGCAGTTCTTC.

This clonotype was counted only a few times. V gene TRBV20-1 combines with J gene TRBJ2-4; 8 nucleotides line up with TRBD2. The CDR3 is made up of 15 amino acids. V was pared by 1 base and J by 6 bases, with 8 bases of the junction left unmatched. Germline lookup yields CDR1 DFQATT and CDR2 SNEGSKA (reference sequence). The CDR3 reads CSARGGSGDGNIQYF. In nucleotides, the CDR3 is TGCAGTGCTAGAGGTGGTAGCGGGGACGGAAACATTCAGTACTTC.

In its sample, this clonotype was seen a few times. This could be a read error, since a much larger clone is one nucleotide away. Lacking the conserved final phenylalanine or tryptophan, this CDR3 likely reflects a read error. The genes are TRBV19 and TRBJ2-7; TRBD2 matches at 11 bases. CDR3 length: 13 residues. CDR1 is LNHDA, CDR2 SQIVND, per germline (reference sequence). V trimming: 9 bases; J trimming: 1 base; junction bases outside the gene matches: 2. CDR3: CASRLAGSYEQYL. CDR3 in DNA: TGTGCCAGCCGACTAGCGGGGTCCTACGAGCAGTACCTC.

Points on this clonotype: A far larger clone is only one base removed, so a read error is likely. This chain connects TRBV6-4 to TRBJ2-1, with unresolved D. Germline V gene lookup returns CDR1 MRHNA and CDR2 SNTAGT. The CDR3 extends over 14 amino acids. With 7 bases removed from V and 0 bases from J, the gap between germline ends came to 10 bases. The chain's CDR3 is CASILRTSYNEQFF. The CDR3 DNA follows: TGTGCCAGCATTCTTCGGACCTCCTACAATGAGCAGTTCTTC.

The chain carries TRBV12-3 or TRBV12-4 and TRBJ1-6; D unresolved. This CDR3 is 15 amino acids long. Trimming took off 5 bases at V and 7 bases at J, with 15 bases between the two ends. CDR3 residues: CASSLDLRLNSPLHF. CDR3 coding DNA: TGTGCCAGCAGTCTCGACTTAAGGTTGAATTCACCCCTCCACTTT.

In the case of this clonotype: With a far larger clone one base away, a read error is the likely cause. The rearrangement links TRBV7-2 to TRBJ2-2, with 7 bases matching TRBD2. The trim removed 5 bases at V and 7 bases at J, leaving 10 bases unmatched. Germline-derived CDR1 and CDR2 are SGHTA and FQGNSA. The CDR3 consists of 15 residues. CDR3 in amino acids: CASSENGGSIGELFF. The CDR3 DNA reads as TGTGCCAGCAGCGAAAACGGGGGGTCCATCGGGGAGCTGTTTTTT.

This clonotype was observed a single time. This chain connects TRBV6-1 to TRBJ2-3; 11 bases agree with TRBD1. Germline assignment: CDR1 MNHNS and CDR2 SASEGT. This CDR3 region has 17 residues. J gave up 2 bases and V 6 bases, and 10 bases lay outside the gene matches. The CDR3 sequence is CASRRTGGAGATDTQYF. The CDR3 bases are TGTGCCAGCAGGAGGACAGGGGGCGCCGGCGCCACAGATACGCAGTATTTT.

This clonotype was picked up many times. A read error may explain this, as a much larger clone is one base away. Given the absence of the conserved phenylalanine or tryptophan at the CDR3 end, a read error is likely. CDR3 region: CASSRRDQRAFL. The DNA for the CDR3 is TGTGCCAGCAGTAGGAGGGATCAACGAGCTTTCCTT. The chain carries TRBV6-1 and TRBJ1-1, with no clear D. V was pared by 5 bases and J by 10 bases, with 14 bases between. Germline V gene lookup returns CDR1 MNHNS and CDR2 SASEGT. The CDR3 has 12 residues.

The sample holds many counts of this clonotype. The J gene is TRBJ2-1, the V gene TRBV6-2 or TRBV6-3, with 9 nucleotides matching TRBD2. Germline V CDR1 and CDR2: MNHEY, SVGEGT. Trimming removed 2 bases from V and 4 bases from J; junction bases left unmatched: 6. The CDR3 runs 16 residues. The chain's CDR3 is CASSYPRLAAYNEQFF. The CDR3 coding sequence is TGTGCCAGCAGTTACCCGAGACTAGCGGCTTACAATGAGCAGTTCTTC.

Many counts were recorded for this clonotype. This chain uses TRBV2 with TRBJ1-2, with 7 bases fitting TRBD1. After removal of 8 bases from V and 2 bases from J, the junction contained 14 bases not matched to a gene. Germline CDR1 reads SNHLY; CDR2 reads FYNNEI. The CDR3 sequence is 16 residues long. CDR3 residues: CASVLDRMGSNYGYTF. Written as DNA, the CDR3 is TGTGCCAGCGTTTTGGACAGGATGGGCTCCAACTATGGCTACACCTTC.

This clonotype came up many times. As DNA, the CDR3 is TGCAGCGTTGCAGGTGGGTCATGGCCCTCCTACGAGCAGTACTTC. This codes for CSVAGGSWPSYEQYF. The chain combines TRBV29-1 with TRBJ2-7; D unresolved. The CDR3 length is 15 residues. Trimming left V 4 bases short and J 0 bases short, with 16 bases between. Germline V CDR1 and CDR2: SQVTM, ANQGSEA.

This clonotype was counted ten times or more. The rearrangement uses TRBV15 and TRBJ2-7; maybe TRBD2 (6 bases). Germline CDR1 is LNHNV and CDR2 is YYDKDF (reference sequence). The CDR3 is 15 amino acids. V lost 0 bases, J lost 3 bases, and 12 bases lay in between. The CDR3 sequence: CATSRDRSGGYEQYF. The CDR3 coding sequence is TGTGCCACCAGCAGAGATCGTTCCGGGGGCTACGAGCAGTACTTC.

Remarks on this clonotype: One base separates it from a far larger clone, so it is likely a read error. CDR3 nucleotide sequence: TGTACCAGCAGTTTAGTCCCCGCGACACCGGTGAGGCGGTACTTC. Protein product: CTSSLVPATPVRRYF. The rearrangement links TRBV28 to TRBJ2-6; D is undetermined. The germline V gene encodes CDR1 MDHEN and CDR2 SYDVKM. This CDR3 has 15 amino acids.

In the case of this clonotype: A single base is all that separates this from a far larger clone, so a read error is likely. The chain employs TRBV6-4 and TRBJ1-2; D is unresolved. There are 13 residues in the CDR3. CDR1 and CDR2 (germline): MRHNA, SNTAGT. This CDR3 is CDSSADWIYGYTF. CDR3 sequence (DNA): TGTGACAGCAGTGCCGACTGGATCTATGGCTACACCTTC.

A note on this clonotype: One junction end disagrees with the germline gene, perhaps due to a read error. This chain joins TRBV20-1 and TRBJ2-2; 10 positions match TRBD1. This CDR3 has 13 residues. Germline V gene lookup returns CDR1 DFQATT and CDR2 SNEGSKA (reference sequence). Here the CDR3 DNA reads TGCAGTGCTAGAGGACAGGGGGCGACGGAGCTTTTTTTT. Translated, it gives CSARGQGATELFF.